These 21 T cell receptor beta chains were sequenced from one sample in a study of human CD8 memory T cell subsets. Preparation of the TCR beta libraries relied on UMI-labeled 5' RACE. TCRdb reprocessed the 5' RACE reads, with one entry per CDR3 protein and no DNA. The ten top clones account for approximately 33%, within a sample of roughly 4,500 distinct CDR3 sequences. The sample comprised CD8+ T cells from PBMCs. These receptors all come from a human donor in good health.

This clonotype is hyperexpanded by frequency. V gene TRBV7-9 combines with J gene TRBJ1-1; the TCRdb call, TRBD1, lacks DNA for checking. Germline-derived CDR1 and CDR2 are SEHNR and FQNEAQ (reference sequence). The CDR3 extends over 15 amino acids. This CDR3 is CASSLAWAGDAEAFF.

This rearrangement joins TRBV10-1 to TRBJ2-3; checking the TCRdb D call of TRBD1 is not possible without DNA. The CDR3 sequence is 14 residues long. Germline-derived CDR1 and CDR2 are WNHNN and SYGVQD (reference sequence). The CDR3 loop is CASSESLGEDTQYF.

The V call is TRBV5-1, the J call TRBJ2-5; TCRdb selects TRBD1, and the lack of DNA leaves this call unchecked. The length of the CDR3 is 14 residues. CDR1 and CDR2 (germline): SGHRS, YFSETQ. CDR3 in amino acids: CASSLPTGWETQYF.

V and J are TRBV13 and TRBJ1-4. CDR1 PRHDT and CDR2 FYEKMQ come from the germline V gene (reference sequence). The CDR3 length is 16 residues. This CDR3 reads CASSARDSSGNEKLFF. The complete variable domain, with remaining parts taken from reference TRBV13 and TRBJ1-4, reads AAGVIQSPRHLIKEKRETATLKCYPIPRHDTVYWYQQGPGQDPQFLISFYEKMQSDKGSIPDRFSAQQFSDYHSELNMSSLELGDSALYFCASSARDSSGNEKLFFGSGTQLSVL.

The chain links TRBV12-3 or TRBV12-4 to TRBJ1-2; TCRdb's D call of TRBD1 is untestable without DNA. The CDR3 loop spans 19 amino acids. CDR3: CASSRDGTQQDTPLYGYTF.

The J gene is TRBJ1-2, the V gene TRBV2. The CDR3 covers 13 residues. Germline CDR1 and CDR2: SNHLY and FYNNEI. The CDR3 here is CASRDRAWYGYTF.

Its frequency marks this clonotype as medium-sized. V is TRBV27 and J is TRBJ2-2. Germline V gives CDR1 MNHEY, CDR2 SMNVEV (reference sequence). There are 12 residues in the CDR3. The CDR3 sequence: CASSPNTGELFF.

J is TRBJ1-3 and V is TRBV19; TCRdb names TRBD1, which stays unverified in the absence of DNA. Germline lookup yields CDR1 LNHDA and CDR2 SQIVND (reference sequence). CDR3 length equals 15 residues. The CDR3 loop is CASTHDRTSGNTIYF.

This clonotype is classed as medium-sized by frequency. The chain joins TRBV20-1 to TRBJ2-7; TCRdb reports TRBD1, a call that lacks DNA to check it against. Per the germline V gene, CDR1 is DFQATT and CDR2 is SNEGSKA (reference sequence). This CDR3 region has 15 residues. The CDR3 here is CSAMARDSFSYEQYF.

Measured by frequency, this clonotype is medium-sized. J is TRBJ1-1 and V is TRBV30. This CDR3 is built from 15 residues. Germline loops: CDR1 GTSNPN, CDR2 SVGIG (reference sequence). CDR3 amino acids: CAWRLKGGSGTEAFF.

The rearrangement joins TRBV5-1 to TRBJ2-3. This CDR3 is 15 amino acids long. CDR1 is SGHRS and CDR2 is YFSETQ in the germline V gene. The CDR3 protein is CASSSRPSGTDTQYF. Looking up the rest from reference TRBV5-1 and TRBJ2-3 gives the full variable domain: KAGVTQTPRYLIKTRGQQVTLSCSPISGHRSVSWYQQTPGQGLQFLFEYFSETQRNKGNFPGRFSGRQFSNSRSEMNVSTLELGDSALYLCASSSRPSGTDTQYFGPGTRLTVL.

This CDR3 reads CASSPGLDYEQYF. This chain joins TRBV10-2 and TRBJ2-7; with no DNA, the TCRdb D assignment of TRBD2 cannot be verified. In germline, CDR1 is WSHSY, CDR2 SAAADI. The CDR3 has 13 residues.

The chain joins TRBV4-1 to TRBJ2-1; TCRdb picks TRBD2, but there is no DNA to check that call. CDR1 is MGHRA and CDR2 is YSYEKL in the germline V gene. This CDR3 contains 17 residues. The chain's CDR3 is CASSQPPGLAGRNEQFF.

This chain joins TRBV19 and TRBJ2-1; TCRdb picks TRBD2, but there is no DNA to check that call. Germline CDR1 is LNHDA and CDR2 is SQIVND (reference sequence). CDR3 length equals 15 residues. CDR3 protein: CASSMTAGSYNEQFF.

This chain joins TRBV29-1 and TRBJ2-1; no DNA is available, so the TRBD2 call from TCRdb remains unchecked. Germline-derived CDR1 and CDR2 are SQVTM and ANQGSEA. The CDR3 is 15 residues long. CDR3 sequence reads: CSAAPEGLAYNEQFF.

The gene calls are TRBV27 and TRBJ2-4. CDR1 is MNHEY, CDR2 SMNVEV, per germline (reference sequence). This CDR3 region has 13 residues. CDR3: CASSLNHKNIQYF.

The chain links TRBV5-1 to TRBJ2-5; TCRdb designates TRBD1, a call that cannot be tested without DNA. The germline CDR1 and CDR2 sequences are SGHRS and YFSETQ. The CDR3 runs to 15 residues. CDR3 in amino acids: CASSPWDRKGETQYF.

This chain links TRBV4-1 with TRBJ2-7. The CDR3 sequence is 14 residues long. CDR1 MGHRA and CDR2 YSYEKL come from the germline V gene. CDR3 region: CASSQEAAAYEQYF.

The V and J genes are TRBV6-4 and TRBJ2-1. Germline loops: CDR1 MRHNA, CDR2 SNTAGT. This CDR3 has 15 residues. The CDR3 loop reads CASSDEKGSISEQFF.

The chain has TRBV28 and TRBJ2-4; no DNA is available, so the TRBD2 call from TCRdb remains unchecked. Per the germline V gene, CDR1 is MDHEN and CDR2 is SYDVKM. This CDR3 is 19 amino acids long. The CDR3 sequence: CASSFGLGGVTVAKNIQYF.

This chain connects TRBV6-5 to TRBJ1-1. The germline CDR1 and CDR2 sequences are MNHEY and SVGAGI. The CDR3 has 15 residues. The chain's CDR3 is CASSVWPRHRTEAFF.